Listed here are 25 T cell receptor beta chains from one sample, sequenced in a study of shared clonotypes between healthy human individuals. Data came from immunoSEQ multiplex PCR; TCRdb stores just in-frame clones and leaves some out. The sample has over a million clones, more than 95% seen once. Input material: naive CD4+ T cells sorted from blood. Specified subset: CD45RA+ positively selected. The receptors originated from a man younger than 40 in good health.

This chain uses TRBV19 with TRBJ1-2, with D tentatively TRBD1 (5 bases). CDR3 size: 15 residues. CDR1 is LNHDA and CDR2 is SQIVND in the germline V gene (reference sequence). The V gene lost 5 bases and the J gene lost 2 bases, with 15 bases spanning the gap. In DNA, the CDR3 is TGTGCCAGTAGTGCCGCGGGTCGGGGCAACTATGGCTACACCTTC. Translated: CASSAAGRGNYGYTF. Complete variable domain (other parts from reference TRBV19 and TRBJ1-2): DGGITQSPKYLFRKEGQNVTLSCEQNLNHDAMYWYRQDPGQGLRLIYYSQIVNDFQKGDIAEGYSVSREKKESFPLTVTSAQKNPTAFYLCASSAAGRGNYGYTFGSGTRLTVV.

The J gene is TRBJ2-7, the V gene TRBV28; D not certain. The V gene's germline CDR1 is MDHEN and CDR2 SYDVKM. Trimming removed 5 bases at V and 0 bases at J, with 14 bases between. This CDR3 has 15 residues. Written as DNA, the CDR3 is TGTGCCAGCAGTGTTCAGAGTCATAGCTCCTACGAGCAGTACTTC. Translation gives CASSVQSHSSYEQYF.

This chain joins TRBV11-2 and TRBJ1-2; no clear D gene. This CDR3 contains 14 residues. The germline V gene encodes CDR1 SGHAT and CDR2 FQNNGV. V lost 1 base and J lost 8, with 14 bases in between. The CDR3 loop reads CASSLANTGRGYTF. The CDR3, as DNA: TGTGCCAGCAGCTTAGCAAACACTGGCCGCGGCTACACCTTC.

Concerning this clone itself: Other DNA sequences within the sample encode an identical CDR3. The chain employs TRBV5-1 and TRBJ2-3; either TRBD1 or TRBD2 may fit D (5 bases each). Germline V gene sequence: CDR1 SGHRS, CDR2 YFSETQ. Trimming pared 3 bases from V and 1 base from J, leaving 12 bases between. This CDR3 contains 15 residues. The CDR3 reads CASSSQGPGTDTQYF. CDR3 nucleotide sequence: TGCGCCAGCAGCTCCCAGGGACCTGGCACAGATACGCAGTATTTT.

CDR3: CASSQVPEDDYEQYF. The DNA of the CDR3 is TGCGCCAGCAGCCAAGTCCCAGAGGATGACTACGAGCAGTACTTC. The V gene is TRBV4-3, the J gene TRBJ2-7; D call uncertain. V was cut by 1 base and J by 3 bases, with 13 bases left in between. The CDR3 is made up of 15 amino acids. Germline V gene sequence: CDR1 LGHNA, CDR2 YSLEER.

The rearrangement joins TRBV5-4 to TRBJ1-2; 10 bases align to TRBD1. The germline V gene has CDR1 SGHNT and CDR2 YYREEE (reference sequence). Trimming at V came to 0 bases and at J to 8 bases, leaving 7 bases not matched to a gene. CDR3 length equals 15 residues. The CDR3 DNA is TGTGCCAGCAGCTTGGAGACAGGGGGCTGGGTGGGCTACACCTTC. As protein: CASSLETGGWVGYTF.

The rearrangement uses TRBV28 and TRBJ2-3; D is unresolved. Germline values: CDR1 MDHEN, CDR2 SYDVKM. The CDR3 is 13 amino acids. Trimming cost V 8 bases and J 4 bases, with 13 bases left between them. The CDR3 DNA reads TGTGCCAGCTTTCGAGGAGTAGCAGATACGCAGTATTTT. It codes for CASFRGVADTQYF.

The chain recombines TRBV28 with TRBJ2-7; tentatively, D is TRBD2 (5 bases). The CDR3 is made up of 13 amino acids. Trimming removed 7 bases from V and 1 base from J, with 11 bases in between. Germline V gives CDR1 MDHEN, CDR2 SYDVKM. CDR3 DNA sequence: TGTGCCAGCATCAGAGAGGGTTCCTACGAGCAGTACTTC. Its protein is CASIREGSYEQYF.

The V gene is TRBV7-9, the J gene TRBJ1-4; 7 bases map to TRBD1. V was pared by 2 bases and J by 8 bases, with 5 bases of the junction left unmatched. There are 14 residues in the CDR3. The germline CDR1 and CDR2 sequences are SEHNR and FQNEAQ (reference sequence). The CDR3, as DNA: TGTGCCAGCAGCTTAAAGGGGGCAGACGAAAAACTGTTTTTT. Translation: CASSLKGADEKLFF.

The chain combines TRBV7-2 with TRBJ2-5; TRBD2 might be the D (6 bases). This CDR3 has 13 residues. V lost 8 bases to trimming and J lost 6 bases, with 16 bases between them. The germline V gene has CDR1 SGHTA and CDR2 FQGNSA. This CDR3 reads CASGFSGGKTQYF. The CDR3 nucleotides are TGTGCCAGCGGATTTAGCGGCGGGAAGACCCAGTACTTC.

The chain carries TRBV29-1 and TRBJ2-7; D is perhaps TRBD2 (5 bases). The CDR3 is 11 amino acids. Trimming pared 4 bases from V and 4 bases from J, leaving 8 bases between. Germline V gene data show CDR1 as SQVTM and CDR2 as ANQGSEA. CDR3 DNA sequence: TGCAGCGTTGGTGGGGAGTACGAGCAGTACTTC. Its translation: CSVGGEYEQYF.

The chain uses TRBV18 and TRBJ2-7, with unresolved D. The CDR3 has 14 amino acids. Trimming took off 2 bases at V and 6 bases at J, with 14 bases between the two ends. The germline V gene encodes CDR1 KGHSH and CDR2 LQKENI. The CDR3 bases are TGTGCCAGCTCACCAGGGCAAAGACCAGGCGAGCAGTACTTC. Translating gives CASSPGQRPGEQYF.

V gene TRBV29-1 combines with J gene TRBJ2-5; D is undetermined. Trimming removed 6 bases at V and 2 bases at J, with 10 bases between. The CDR3 loop spans 12 amino acids. Germline V gives CDR1 SQVTM, CDR2 ANQGSEA. The CDR3: CSVEFYQETQYF. In DNA form, the CDR3 reads TGCAGCGTAGAGTTTTATCAAGAGACCCAGTACTTC.

V gene TRBV18 combines with J gene TRBJ2-1; 7 bases fit TRBD2. The length of the CDR3 is 14 residues. V gave up 0 bases and J gave up 8 bases; unmatched junction bases: 4. The germline V gene encodes CDR1 KGHSH and CDR2 LQKENI. CDR3 DNA: TGTGCCAGCTCACCACCGGCAGCGGGATATGAGCAGTTCTTC. It translates to CASSPPAAGYEQFF.

J is TRBJ1-5 and V is TRBV7-2, with TRBD1 matching over 9 bases. Germline V gives CDR1 SGHTA, CDR2 FQGNSA. Germline trimming cut 5 bases from V and 3 bases from J; bases unmatched to any gene: 8. The CDR3 spans 16 residues. CDR3 amino acids: CASSRSGQGHNQPQHF. The CDR3 DNA is TGTGCCAGCAGCCGGTCAGGACAGGGGCACAATCAGCCCCAGCATTTT.

This clone was seen only a few times. This chain connects TRBV11-2 to TRBJ2-2; D is unclear. V lost 1 base and J lost 4, with 4 bases in between. This CDR3 has 13 amino acids. Germline CDR1 reads SGHAT; CDR2 reads FQNNGV. The DNA for the CDR3 is TGTGCCAGCAGCTTAGGGATCACCGGGGAGCTGTTTTTT. Encoded protein: CASSLGITGELFF.

The chain is built from TRBV29-1 and TRBJ2-1, with 8 bases aligning to TRBD2. CDR1 and CDR2 (germline): SQVTM, ANQGSEA. The CDR3 runs to 13 residues. J was trimmed by 0 bases and V by 7 bases; bases with no gene match: 2. The CDR3 DNA reads as TGCAGCGCGAGCGGGAGCTCCTACAATGAGCAGTTCTTC. This translates into CSASGSSYNEQFF.

J is TRBJ2-7 and V is TRBV10-2; D unclear. CDR1 is WSHSY and CDR2 is SAAADI in the germline V gene. CDR3 length: 12 residues. Trimming removed 5 bases at V and 2 bases at J, with 7 bases between. The CDR3 coding sequence is TGCGCCAGCAGTTCTAGAGCCTACGAGCAGTACTTC. The encoded protein is CASSSRAYEQYF.

The V gene is TRBV6-1, the J gene TRBJ1-1; D might be TRBD1 (5 bases). The V and J ends lost 6 bases and 5 bases respectively, with 7 bases between them. This CDR3 has 11 residues. Germline V lookup: CDR1 MNHNS, CDR2 SASEGT. The CDR3 protein is CASSQGTEAFF. The CDR3, as DNA: TGTGCCAGCAGCCAGGGTACTGAAGCTTTCTTT.

This chain connects TRBV28 to TRBJ1-5; 11 bases are shared with TRBD1. The CDR3 covers 16 residues. With V trimmed by 6 bases and J by 7 bases, 11 bases remained unmatched. Germline V gene sequence: CDR1 MDHEN, CDR2 SYDVKM. As DNA, the CDR3 is TGTGCCAGCAGCACCAGGACAGGGGGCCTTGGACAGCCCCAGCATTTT. It is translated as CASSTRTGGLGQPQHF. Full variable domain (rest looked up from reference TRBV28 and TRBJ1-5): DVKVTQSSRYLVKRTGEKVFLECVQDMDHENMFWYRQDPGLGLRLIYFSYDVKMKEKGDIPEGYSVSREKKERFSLILESASTNQTSMYLCASSTRTGGLGQPQHFGDGTRLSIL.

Regarding this clone: Its ends do not fully match the called genes, so a read error is possible. This chain uses TRBV28 with TRBJ2-7, with 11 nucleotides matching TRBD2. Germline V CDR1 and CDR2: MDHEN, SYDVKM. This CDR3 spans 13 amino acids. The CDR3 sequence: CASSLVSGRAESF. The CDR3 nucleotides read TGTGCCAGCAGTTTGGTTAGCGGGAGGGCCGAAAGTTTC.

The rearrangement joins TRBV30 to TRBJ2-2; 7 bases align to TRBD2. V shed 5 bases, J shed 4 bases, and the junction held 7 bases outside the gene matches. Germline V gene data show CDR1 as GTSNPN and CDR2 as SVGIG (reference sequence). CDR3 size: 14 residues. The DNA for the CDR3 is TGTGCCTGGCGGAGCGGGGTCCCCACCGGGGAGCTGTTTTTT. Its translation is CAWRSGVPTGELFF.

The chain carries TRBV4-1 and TRBJ2-5; D call uncertain. The CDR3 runs to 16 residues. CDR1 MGHRA and CDR2 YSYEKL come from the germline V gene. Trimming stripped 1 base from V and 3 bases from J, with 15 bases between. This CDR3 is CASSQVPRSRKETQYF. The CDR3 DNA reads TGCGCCAGCAGCCAAGTGCCCCGGTCCAGGAAAGAGACCCAGTACTTC.

The chain is built from TRBV4-3 and TRBJ2-3; D not resolved. The ends were cut back, 3 bases at V and 6 bases at J, with 13 bases in the middle. Germline CDR1 is LGHNA and CDR2 is YSLEER. This CDR3 region has 14 residues. This CDR3 reads CASSQTLRSDTQYF. In DNA form, the CDR3 reads TGCGCCAGCAGCCAGACTTTACGTAGCGATACGCAGTATTTT.

This clone has only one observation. The chain recombines TRBV4-3 with TRBJ1-5; D is possibly TRBD1 (6 bases). The CDR3 totals 15 residues. V was shortened by 4 bases and J by 0 bases, with 10 bases between the two germline ends. CDR1 LGHNA and CDR2 YSLEER come from the germline V gene. CDR3 amino acids: CASSPGGNSNQPQHF. The CDR3 nucleotides are TGCGCCAGCAGCCCGGGGGGCAATAGCAATCAGCCCCAGCATTTT.